Listed here are 3 T cell receptor beta chains from one sample, sequenced in a study of regulatory T cells in long-lasting Graves disease. Investigators prepared the TCR beta libraries by applying iRepertoire HTBI primers and Arm-PCR of CDR3 regions. One entry per CDR3 protein results from TCRdb running MiXCR on the multiplex PCR reads. The sample records about 310,000 distinct CDR3 sequences, 15% to 20% being singletons. Specified time point: newly diagnosed GD, antithyroid drugs for less than 3 months. Construction of the TCR library relied on RNA isolated from PBMCs. The sequencing here drew on peripheral blood mononuclear cells (PBMCs), taken at new diagnosis, from a patient treated with antithyroid drugs. The receptors were gathered from a female donor with Graves disease.

The chain carries TRBV10-3 and TRBJ1-5, with 11 positions matching TRBD1. Trimming took 6 bases from V and 6 from J; bases not matched to a gene: 7. This CDR3 has 15 residues. Per germline, CDR1 ENHRY and CDR2 SYGVKD. CDR3 coding DNA: TGTGCCATCAGCGGGGGGACAGGGGGTGGTCAGCCCCAGCATTTT. Residues: CAISGGTGGGQPQHF.

This clonotype was observed at least ten times. This chain joins TRBV6-5 and TRBJ1-1; D might be TRBD1 (6 bases). There are 14 residues in the CDR3. Germline CDR1 MNHEY, CDR2 SVGAGI. The V and J ends lost 2 bases and 1 base respectively, with 8 bases between them. CDR3 coding DNA: TGTGCCAGCAGTTACCGGGGGGCGAACACTGAAGCTTTCTTT. This gives the protein CASSYRGANTEAFF.

This clonotype was seen repeatedly, ten times or more. V and J are TRBV11-3 and TRBJ2-7, with unresolved D. Germline CDR1 reads SGHNT; CDR2 reads YENEEA. This CDR3 region has 15 residues. V dropped 0 bases and J dropped 3 bases, with 12 bases sitting between them. The CDR3 region has the DNA TGTGCCAGCAGCTTAGAACCAGCGAGGAACTACGAGCAGTACTTC. Its translation is CASSLEPARNYEQYF.